This entry concerns a single T cell receptor beta chain. Antigen: not known. The data derive from a study of shared clonotypes between healthy human individuals. Turning to the study itself: Three plates were used per donor for CD4 naive, three for CD4 memory, two for CD8 naive and one for CD8 memory.

Study findings and constraints: Generally, estimated richness proved larger in naive subsets than it did in memory subsets.

CDR3 length: 16 amino acids. Germline loops: CDR1 SGHDT, CDR2 YYEEEE. V lost 0 bases, J lost 2 bases, and 4 bases stayed unmatched. Investigators spread the genomic DNA of each subset evenly over several immunoSEQ plates. Method: immunoSEQ multiplex PCR; TCRdb's copy keeps in-frame clones and lacks some. Found here are 1,400,000 or so clones, less than 99% of them singletons; the top ten hold roughly 0.36%. This chain connects TRBV5-6 to TRBJ2-2; TRBD2 matches 7 bases. The sequence came from a man aged 25 to 40 in good health. Specimen: naive CD4+ T cells sorted from blood. The subset: CD45RA+ positively selected. The CDR3, as DNA: TGTGCCAGCAGCTTGGAGGGGAGGGTAAACACCGGGGAGCTGTTTTTT. Translated, it gives CASSLEGRVNTGELFF.